The rows below give T cell receptor beta chains drawn from one sample of a study of shared clonotypes between healthy human individuals. Assay used: immunoSEQ multiplex PCR; TCRdb lists only in-frame clones, some missing. The repertoire holds roughly 1,500,000 clones, roughly 98% seen once, with 0.4% to 0.45% in the top ten. The source material was naive CD4+ T cells sorted from blood. The receptors stem from a man aged 25-45 years in good health. The CDR3 runs from the conserved cysteine through the conserved F or W. A D gene is named only where the DNA matches it firmly.

cdr3_aa cdr3_nt d_call j_call v_call
CASSSIPTDTQYF TGCGCCAGCAGTTCTATACCCACAGATACGCAGTATTTT NA TRBJ2-3 TRBV5-1
CASTRAGGSYGYTF TGCGCCAGCACTAGGGCAGGGGGCAGCTATGGCTACACCTTC TRBD1 TRBJ1-2 TRBV5-1
CASSYTRSNQPQHF TGTGCCAGCAGTTACACCAGGAGCAATCAGCCCCAGCATTTT NA TRBJ1-5 TRBV6-5
CASRGGRAEVYEQYF TGTGCCAGCAGGGGCGGGAGGGCCGAAGTCTACGAGCAGTACTTC TRBD2 TRBJ2-7 TRBV28
CASSEPRGRNTEAFF TGTGCCAGCAGTGAACCTAGGGGCCGGAACACTGAAGCTTTCTTT NA TRBJ1-1 TRBV28
CATKGRGANLGGYTF TGTGCCACCAAAGGGAGGGGGGCGAATCTAGGTGGCTACACCTTC NA TRBJ1-2 TRBV6-5
CASSTPGPQETQYF TGTGCCAGCAGCACGCCGGGTCCCCAAGAGACCCAGTACTTC NA TRBJ2-5 TRBV21-1
CASSRDQNTEAFF TGTGCCAGCTCACGGGACCAGAACACTGAAGCTTTCTTT NA TRBJ1-1 TRBV18
CASFGTENEKLFF TGTGCCAGCTTTGGGACAGAAAATGAAAAACTGTTTTTT TRBD1 TRBJ1-4 TRBV18
CASSRDRIGSWELFF TGTGCCAGCAGCCGGGACAGGATAGGTTCGTGGGAGCTGTTTTTT TRBD1 TRBJ2-2 TRBV27
CAWSSTRLSQGAQETQYF TGTGCCTGGAGTTCCACCCGCCTGTCACAGGGGGCCCAAGAGACCCAGTACTTC TRBD1 TRBJ2-5 TRBV30
CASTPALVGEQFF TGTGCCAGCACCCCAGCCCTAGTCGGTGAGCAGTTCTTC NA TRBJ2-1 TRBV11-2
CATSRDRLLRTSGSNEQFF TGTGCCACCAGCAGAGATCGGTTGCTGCGGACTAGCGGGAGCAATGAGCAGTTCTTC TRBD2 TRBJ2-1 TRBV15
CASTITGHGSSNTGELFF TGCGCCAGCACCATAACGGGACACGGTTCCAGTAACACCGGGGAGCTGTTTTTT NA TRBJ2-2 TRBV10-1